This T cell receptor (beta chain) was identified in a study of T cells expressing NK-cell markers. In the study overall: CD3+CD56+NKG2C+, CD3+CD56+NKG2C- and CD3+CD56-NKG2C+ T cells, once sorted, supplied the TCR beta repertoires. With respect to HCMV, seven of the eight sequenced donors were seropositive, and one was seronegative.

Study-wide results and limits: Certain NKG2C+ T cell clones were expanded, and their HCMV specificity remained unclear.

Synthesis of TCR beta cDNA relied on 5'RACE template switching carrying UMIs. After re-calling the 5' RACE reads, TCRdb lists one entry per CDR3 protein, DNA absent. Its table lists more than 90,000 distinct CDR3 sequences. Remarks on this clonotype: The target antigen is unknown.

This CDR3 spans 16 amino acids. Germline-derived CDR1 and CDR2 are SEHNR and FQNEAQ (reference sequence). Sequenced: blood T cells: a sorted CD56 or NKG2C T cell subset, CD4+ or CD8+ T cells, or bulk PBMC T cells (not recorded which). The chain has TRBV7-9 and TRBJ2-1; with no DNA, the TCRdb D assignment of TRBD2 cannot be verified. The clonotype originates from a woman between 18 and 69 years old in good health. CDR3 loop: CASSYILAGVYNEQFF. Looking up the rest from reference TRBV7-9 and TRBJ2-1 gives the full variable domain: DTGVSQNPRHKITKRGQNVTFRCDPISEHNRLYWYRQTLGQGPEFLTYFQNEAQLEKSRLLSDRFSAERPKGSFSTLEIQRTEQGDSAMYLCASSYILAGVYNEQFFGPGTRLTVL.